This T cell receptor beta chain was captured in a study of T-cell memory formation after mild COVID-19. TCRdb reprocessed the 5' RACE reads with MiXCR, giving one entry per CDR3 protein. Seen here are more than 300,000 distinct CDR3 sequences, roughly 19% observed once, and the top ten hold around a fifth. Unmatched junction bases numbered 6, after V lost 4 bases and J lost 2 bases. Per the germline V gene, CDR1 is SGHTS and CDR2 is YDEGEE. The CDR3 runs to 16 residues. This clonotype came up a few times. The sequence came from a man between 18 and 35 years old who had mild COVID-19 (a few samples of this study predate the infection). Cell type and time point are not known. Specimen: PBMCs or a T cell subset sorted from them (not recorded which). The chain links TRBV5-8 to TRBJ2-2; TRBD1 matches 9 bases. Here the CDR3 DNA reads TGTGCCAGCAGCATAACAGGGGGCAGCAACACCGGGGAGCTGTTTTTT. This gives the protein CASSITGGSNTGELFF.